This T cell receptor (beta chain) was recorded in a study of OX40 agonist ivuxolimab in advanced cancers. Study in general: Aged roughly 23 to 80 with a mean of about 63 years, they were almost 85% male.

This CDR3 is 18 amino acids long. J gave up 0 bases and V 6 bases, and 12 bases lay outside the gene matches. Looked up from germline, CDR1 is MDHEN and CDR2 is SYDVKM. Blood sampling took place at baseline, cycle 4 day 1, and cycle 7 day 1. Produced via immunoSEQ multiplex PCR; TCRdb's table is partial and in-frame only. The sample yields more than 45,000 clones, about 77% seen once. This clone occurred once. Its specificity is unknown. Study-wide points: CD4+ T cells averaged fewer expanded clones than CD8+ T cells. Some nonresponders likewise displayed low normalized T-cell clonal expansion.

The chain links TRBV28 to TRBJ2-3, with TRBD2 identical over 10 bases. The sequence came from an adult with an advanced solid tumor such as melanoma, head and neck, liver or kidney cancer. Source: CD4+ or CD8+ T cells sorted from blood, taken in a trial of the OX40 agonist ivuxolimab. Here the CDR3 DNA reads TGTGCCAGCAGCCAGAATCCCGGACTAGCGGATAGCACAGATACGCAGTATTTT. Translating it yields CASSQNPGLADSTDTQYF.